This T cell receptor (beta chain) was captured by sequencing in a study of CD8+ T cells in alopecia areata. This CDR3 has 14 residues. Germline lookup yields CDR1 GTSNPN and CDR2 SVGIG (reference sequence). Trimming removed 0 bases at V and 5 bases at J, with 11 bases between. cDNA reverse transcribed from extracted RNA served as the sequencing template. Libraries were prepared by immunoSEQ multiplex PCR; TCRdb keeps only in-frame clonotypes and omits some of them. In the table there are 150,000 or so clones, approximately 53% of which are singletons. The receptor was isolated from a human donor with alopecia areata. The starting material was CD8+ T cells sorted from blood, obtained at week 0. The chain uses TRBV30 and TRBJ2-1; D remains ambiguous. The DNA of the CDR3 is TGTGCCTGGAGTGTAGTACATCAGGACAATGAGCAGTTCTTC. Translated, it gives CAWSVVHQDNEQFF.